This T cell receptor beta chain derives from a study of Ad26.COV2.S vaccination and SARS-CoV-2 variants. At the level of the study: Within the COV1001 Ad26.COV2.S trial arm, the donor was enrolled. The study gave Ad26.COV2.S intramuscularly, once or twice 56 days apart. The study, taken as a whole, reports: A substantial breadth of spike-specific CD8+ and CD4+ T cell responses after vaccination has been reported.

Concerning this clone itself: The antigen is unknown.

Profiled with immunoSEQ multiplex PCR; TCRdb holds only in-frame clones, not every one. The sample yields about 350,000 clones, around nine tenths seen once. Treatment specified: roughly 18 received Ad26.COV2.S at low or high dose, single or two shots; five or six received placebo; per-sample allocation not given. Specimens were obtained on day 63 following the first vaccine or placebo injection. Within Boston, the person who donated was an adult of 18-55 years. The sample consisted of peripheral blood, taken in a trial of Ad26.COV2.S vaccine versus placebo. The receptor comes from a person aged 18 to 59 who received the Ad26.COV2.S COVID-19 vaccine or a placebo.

In DNA, the CDR3 is TGTGCCAGCAGCTTAGGCCAGGGAGGCGGCTACGAGCAGTACTTC. It encodes CASSLGQGGGYEQYF. V and J are TRBV11-1 and TRBJ2-7; D is possibly TRBD2 (6 bases). This CDR3 is 15 amino acids long. Trimming took 1 base from V and 3 from J, leaving 13 bases between them. Per germline, CDR1 SGHAT and CDR2 FQDESV (reference sequence). Together with reference TRBV11-1 and TRBJ2-7, the CDR3 gives the full variable domain: EAEVAQSPRYKITEKSQAVAFWCDPISGHATLYWYRQILGQGPELLVQFQDESVVDDSQLPKDRFSAERLKGVDSTLKIQPAELGDSAMYLCASSLGQGGGYEQYFGPGTRLTVT.